This T cell receptor (beta chain) was sequenced in a study of metastatic and nonmetastatic thyroid tumors. Study-wide context: The study looked at repertoires side by side in blood and in tumor or nodule tissue from malignant and benign thyroid patients.

Whole-study results and caveats: Reported TCR beta diversity, measured in blood and tumor, was significantly higher for malignant thyroid tumors than for benign nodules.

Per the authors' pipeline: In papillary thyroid cancer, a distant-metastasis classifier was built using CDR3 differences across clinicopathological groups. TCRdb re-called clones from the PCR reads using MiXCR. TCRdb assigned the V and J calls; the authors' analysis was not used. The sample holds a few thousand clones, 33% seen once. All patients were treatment-naive before thyroid surgery. In regard to this clone: Its matching antigen is unknown.

Germline loops: CDR1 DFQATT, CDR2 SNEGSKA (reference sequence). Trimming took off 1 base at V and 4 bases at J, with 5 bases between the two ends. This CDR3 spans 12 amino acids. The sequenced material came from adjacent normal tissue. The receptor's source is a female donor with papillary thyroid cancer or a benign thyroid nodule (not recorded which). Some clones in this sample may be carry-over from other donors' samples. The V call is TRBV20-1, the J call TRBJ2-1; D remains ambiguous. Written as DNA, the CDR3 is TGCAGTGCTAGAGCGCTGTACAATGAGCAGTTCTTC. Amino acid sequence: CSARALYNEQFF.